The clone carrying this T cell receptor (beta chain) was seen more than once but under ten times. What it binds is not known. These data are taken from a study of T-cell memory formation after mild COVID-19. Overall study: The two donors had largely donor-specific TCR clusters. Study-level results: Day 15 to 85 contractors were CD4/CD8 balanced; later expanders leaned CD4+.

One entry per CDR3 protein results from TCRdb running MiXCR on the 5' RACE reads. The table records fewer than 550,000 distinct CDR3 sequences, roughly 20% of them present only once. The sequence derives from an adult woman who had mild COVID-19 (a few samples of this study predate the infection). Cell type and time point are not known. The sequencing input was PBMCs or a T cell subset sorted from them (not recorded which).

For the CDR3, the DNA is TGTGCCAGCAGCCCATCGCTTAGCGGAGCCTGGTCGGATACGCAGTATTTT. Residues: CASSPSLSGAWSDTQYF. The chain is built from TRBV7-9 and TRBJ2-3, with a possible D match to TRBD2 (6 bases). CDR1 and CDR2 from the germline V gene are SEHNR and FQNEAQ (reference sequence). The length of the CDR3 is 17 residues. The germline V and J ends were trimmed by 5 bases and 6 bases, with 24 bases remaining between them.